This TCR beta chain was identified in a study of fetal regulatory T cell absence and autoimmunity. Study-level findings and limits: Oligoclonal TCR enrichment in pancreas over cord blood reached over 90-fold for some clones.

This clone is a singleton in its sample. No antigen is known for it. The CDR3 has 15 amino acids. Germline V gene data show CDR1 as SGHRS and CDR2 as YFSETQ. Trimming pared 1 base from V and 0 bases from J, leaving 7 bases between. Profiled with immunoSEQ multiplex PCR; TCRdb holds only in-frame clones, not every one. The sample has around 100,000 clones, about two thirds seen once. The sample taken for sequencing was pancreas tissue. The J gene is TRBJ2-2, the V gene TRBV5-1; D possibly corresponds to TRBD1 (5 bases). This TCR was recovered from a male donor with IPEX syndrome. The CDR3 DNA reads TGCGCCAGCAGCTTGCGACAGCCGAACACCGGGGAGCTGTTTTTT. Residues: CASSLRQPNTGELFF.